The 2 T cell receptor beta chains given below trace back to one sample, sequenced in a study of blood T cell repertoires in COVID-19. Libraries were prepared by immunoSEQ multiplex PCR; TCRdb keeps only in-frame clonotypes and omits some of them. The profile shows about 81,000 clones, approximately 85% of them singletons. Sequenced: peripheral blood. Receptors were obtained from a human donor in a cohort sampled during active COVID-19.

The CDR3, as DNA: TGTGCTAGTGGTTTGACAGGGGCGGAGAATGAGCAGTTCTTC. Translated: CASGLTGAENEQFF. The genes are TRBV12-5 and TRBJ2-1; 7 bases align to TRBD1. The CDR3 runs to 14 residues. In germline, CDR1 is LGHNT, CDR2 FRNRAP. After removal of 2 bases from V and 7 bases from J, the junction contained 5 bases not matched to a gene.

The CDR3: CASSLRPYEQYF. The CDR3 DNA sequence: TGTGCCAGCAGTTTGAGGCCCTACGAGCAGTACTTC. The V gene is TRBV12-3 or TRBV12-4, the J gene TRBJ2-7; D is ambiguous. The CDR3 runs to 12 residues. V gave up 3 bases and J gave up 2 bases, with 5 bases separating them.